Shown below are 8 T cell receptor beta chains from a single sample sequenced in a study of neurological immune-mediated disorders. Each CDR3 protein is one row after TCRdb ran MiXCR on the 5' RACE reads. The sample holds tens of thousands of distinct CDR3 sequences, about 13% seen once. Time point here: technical triplicate 1. The source material was CD4+ T cells from blood. All receptors derive from a female donor with HTLV-1-associated myelopathy (HAM/TSP).

Many counts were recorded for this clonotype. The chain employs TRBV4-1 and TRBJ2-2; D tentatively fits TRBD1 or TRBD2 (6 bases each). CDR1 is MGHRA and CDR2 is YSYEKL in the germline V gene. The CDR3 sequence is 16 residues long. With 4 bases removed from V and 2 bases from J, the gap between germline ends came to 14 bases. DNA for the CDR3: TGCGCCAGCAGCCCTAGGGGGGCAGTAAACACCGGGGAGCTGTTTTTT. This translates into CASSPRGAVNTGELFF.

Comments on this clonotype: At one boundary the junction diverges from the germline segment, which might be a read error. This chain uses TRBV20-1 with TRBJ1-6; D perhaps matches TRBD1 (5 bases). The CDR3 is made up of 13 amino acids. The germline gives CDR1 DFQATT, CDR2 SNEGSKA (reference sequence). CDR3 sequence (DNA): TGCAGTGCTACAAAAGAGCGGGGGTCACCCATCTACTTT. This sequence encodes CSATKERGSPIYF.

In this sample, this clonotype turned up many times. V gene TRBV3-1 combines with J gene TRBJ2-7; no reliable D call. The CDR3 runs to 13 residues. V lost 1 base and J 1 base, leaving 5 bases between the germline ends. CDR1 is LGHDT, CDR2 YNNKEL, per germline (reference sequence). CDR3 loop: CASSQGSSYEQYF. Written as DNA, the CDR3 is TGTGCCAGCAGCCAAGGGAGTTCCTACGAGCAGTACTTC.

This clonotype ranks as medium-sized. The chain couples TRBV20-1 to TRBJ2-5; 8 bases align to TRBD1. The CDR3 sequence is 13 residues long. Trimming took 6 bases from V and 1 from J; bases not matched to a gene: 4. In germline, CDR1 is DFQATT, CDR2 SNEGSKA (reference sequence). The CDR3 nucleotides are TGCAGTGCCGTGGGACAGGCCCAAGAGACCCAGTACTTC. Protein sequence: CSAVGQAQETQYF.

CDR3 region: CSTGWTGTGENEQYF. The CDR3 DNA sequence: TGCAGTACCGGATGGACCGGGACAGGGGAGAACGAGCAGTACTTC. The rearrangement links TRBV20-1 to TRBJ2-7, with TRBD1 identical over 10 bases. This CDR3 region has 15 residues. The junction had 15 bases not matched to a gene; V was cut back by 8 bases and J by 5 bases. Germline V gives CDR1 DFQATT, CDR2 SNEGSKA (reference sequence).

This chain connects TRBV5-1 to TRBJ1-1; D may be TRBD1 (6 bases). The V end lost 0 bases, the J end lost 2 bases, and 14 bases lay between the germline ends. This CDR3 comprises 16 residues. Per germline, CDR1 SGHRS and CDR2 YFSETQ. The CDR3 sequence: CASSLVGGAGNTEAFF. CDR3 DNA: TGCGCCAGCAGCTTGGTCGGGGGCGCCGGTAACACTGAAGCTTTCTTT.

Many counts were recorded for this clonotype. V is TRBV5-5 and J is TRBJ2-3; 8 bases agree with TRBD1. Unmatched junction bases numbered 10, after V lost 3 bases and J lost 1 base. The CDR3 covers 17 residues. The V gene's germline CDR1 is SGHKS and CDR2 YYEKEE (reference sequence). The DNA of the CDR3 is TGTGCCAGCAGCTCGGGCCCGACAGGGGAGGGCACAGATACGCAGTATTTT. Its protein is CASSSGPTGEGTDTQYF.

A remark on this clonotype: Because it lacks the conserved phenylalanine or tryptophan at the end, this CDR3 is likely a read error. The DNA is left out, because the CDR3 cannot be placed on it with certainty; the CDR3 is given as TCRdb lists it. V usage is TRBV5-1 and J usage is TRBJ2-5; the D segment call TRBD1 is taken from the table without a DNA check. The CDR3 is made up of 14 amino acids, end residues included. Germline lookup yields CDR1 SGHRS and CDR2 YFSETQ. The chain's CDR3 is CASSTGTVQETKYL.